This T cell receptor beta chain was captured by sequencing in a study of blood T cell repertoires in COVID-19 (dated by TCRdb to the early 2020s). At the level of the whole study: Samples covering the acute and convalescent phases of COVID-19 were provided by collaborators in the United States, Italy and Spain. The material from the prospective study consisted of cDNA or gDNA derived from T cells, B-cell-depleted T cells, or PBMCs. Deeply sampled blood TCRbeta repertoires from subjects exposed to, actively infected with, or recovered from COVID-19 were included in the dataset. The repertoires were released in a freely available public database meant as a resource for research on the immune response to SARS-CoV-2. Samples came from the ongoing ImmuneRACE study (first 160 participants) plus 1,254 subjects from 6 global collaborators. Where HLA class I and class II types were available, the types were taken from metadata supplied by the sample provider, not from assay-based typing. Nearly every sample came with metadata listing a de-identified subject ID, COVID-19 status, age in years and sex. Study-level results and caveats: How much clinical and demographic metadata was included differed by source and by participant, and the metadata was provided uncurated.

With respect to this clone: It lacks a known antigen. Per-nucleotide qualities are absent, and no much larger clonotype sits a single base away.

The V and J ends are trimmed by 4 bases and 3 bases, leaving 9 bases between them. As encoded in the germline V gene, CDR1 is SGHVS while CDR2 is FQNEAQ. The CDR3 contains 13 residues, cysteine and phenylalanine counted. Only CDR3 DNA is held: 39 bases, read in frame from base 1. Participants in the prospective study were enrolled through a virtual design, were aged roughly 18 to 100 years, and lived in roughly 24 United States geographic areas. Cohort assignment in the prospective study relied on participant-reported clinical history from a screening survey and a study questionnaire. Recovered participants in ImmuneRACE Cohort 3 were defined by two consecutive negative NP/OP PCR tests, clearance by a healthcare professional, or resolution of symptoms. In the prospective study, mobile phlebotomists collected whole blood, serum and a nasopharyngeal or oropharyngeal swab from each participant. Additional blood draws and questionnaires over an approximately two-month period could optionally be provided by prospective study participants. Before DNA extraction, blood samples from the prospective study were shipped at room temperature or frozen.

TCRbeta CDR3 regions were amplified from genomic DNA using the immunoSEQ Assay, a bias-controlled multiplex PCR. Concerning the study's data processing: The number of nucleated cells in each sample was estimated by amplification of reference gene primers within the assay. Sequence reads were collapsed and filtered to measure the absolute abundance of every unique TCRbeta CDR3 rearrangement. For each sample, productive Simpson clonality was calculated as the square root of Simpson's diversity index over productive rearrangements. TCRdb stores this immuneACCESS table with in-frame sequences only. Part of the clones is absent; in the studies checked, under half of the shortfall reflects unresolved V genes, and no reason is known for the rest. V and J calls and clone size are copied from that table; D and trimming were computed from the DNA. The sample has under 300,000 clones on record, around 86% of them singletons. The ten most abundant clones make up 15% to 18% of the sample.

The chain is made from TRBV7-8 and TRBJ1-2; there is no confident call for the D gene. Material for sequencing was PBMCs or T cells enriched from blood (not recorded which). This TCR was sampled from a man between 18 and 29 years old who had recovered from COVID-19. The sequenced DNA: TGTGCCAGCAGCTCAGCCCGGTACTATGGCTACACCTTC. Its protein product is CASSSARYYGYTF.